These 32 T cell receptor beta chains share one sample of origin, sequenced in a study of cytomegalovirus exposure and HLA in healthy donors (dated by TCRdb to 2016 to 2017). Library preparation used the immunoSEQ multiplex PCR assay. A mixture of 60 forward primers for TCR Vbeta segments and 13 reverse primers for TCR Jbeta segments was used in the multiplex PCR. TCRdb holds this immuneACCESS table with in-frame rearrangements only. Some clones are missing; in checked studies, unresolved V genes explain under half, and the rest has no known cause. The sample table contains under 200,000 clones; only one count was recorded for approximately 85% of them. About 9.3% of the sample is in the top ten clones. Material: PBMCs. The receptors derive from a man aged 18 to 29 in good health and CMV-seropositive.

The V gene is TRBV27, the J gene TRBJ1-2; maybe TRBD1 (5 bases). Germline loops: CDR1 MNHEY, CDR2 SMNVEV (reference sequence). The CDR3 runs 14 residues. Trimming removed 0 bases from V and 7 bases from J, with 12 bases in between. The CDR3 loop is CASSLSGGTRGYTF. CDR3 nucleotide sequence: TGTGCCAGCAGTTTATCGGGGGGGACCCGTGGCTACACCTTC.

This clone was picked up a small number of times. This chain links TRBV7-2 with TRBJ1-1; TRBD1 matches 11 bases. The V gene end was trimmed by 3 bases and the J gene end by 6 bases; junction bases not matched to a gene: 0. This CDR3 comprises 13 residues. CDR1 SGHTA and CDR2 FQGNSA come from the germline V gene. CDR3 loop: CASSLDRGPEAFF. Here the CDR3 DNA reads TGTGCCAGCAGCTTGGACAGGGGGCCTGAAGCTTTCTTT.

In its sample, this clone was seen a few times. CDR3 bases: TGTGCCAGCTCAGCAAGGGGAATTCGCCAAGCAACTAATGAAAAACTGTTTTTT. Protein: CASSARGIRQATNEKLFF. The chain links TRBV18 to TRBJ1-4; D possibly corresponds to TRBD1 (5 bases). The CDR3 is 18 residues long. The V gene lost 5 bases and the J gene lost 0 bases, with 19 bases spanning the gap. The germline V gene encodes CDR1 KGHSH and CDR2 LQKENI.

This clone was counted once. The genes are TRBV11-2 and TRBJ2-3; D perhaps matches TRBD2 (7 bases). V lost 1 base and J lost 6, with 17 bases in between. This CDR3 region has 16 residues. Looked up from germline, CDR1 is SGHAT and CDR2 is FQNNGV. CDR3 DNA sequence: TGTGCCAGCAGCTTAGTGTTTAGGGGGGGGGTCGATACGCAGTATTTT. Its translation: CASSLVFRGGVDTQYF.

Of note for this clone: Distinct nucleotide sequences in the sample also encode this CDR3. V usage is TRBV12-5 and J usage is TRBJ1-6; TRBD1 aligns across 12 bases. The CDR3 consists of 21 residues. Germline CDR1 is LGHNT and CDR2 is FRNRAP. Losses at the gene ends were 2 bases for V and 1 base for J; bases not matched to a gene: 12. CDR3 amino acids: CASGLNSGTGGRPSYNSPLHF. CDR3 in DNA: TGTGCTAGTGGTTTGAACTCCGGGACAGGGGGCCGCCCATCCTATAATTCACCCCTCCACTTT. Supplemented by reference TRBV12-5 and TRBJ1-6, the full variable domain reads DARVTQTPRHKVTEMGQEVTMRCQPILGHNTVFWYRQTMMQGLELLAYFRNRAPLDDSGMPKDRFSAEMPDATLATLKIQPSEPRDSAVYFCASGLNSGTGGRPSYNSPLHFGNGTRLTVT.

The chain has TRBV9 and TRBJ2-2; TRBD2 is a possible D gene (6 bases). V lost 4 bases to trimming and J lost 9 bases, with 16 bases between them. CDR3 length equals 14 residues. Germline V gene data show CDR1 as SGDLS and CDR2 as YYNGEE. CDR3: CASSSRTEGRELFF. As DNA, the CDR3 is TGTGCCAGCAGCTCCCGGACGGAGGGAAGGGAGCTGTTTTTT.

The chain joins TRBV15 to TRBJ2-2, with unresolved D. The germline gives CDR1 LNHNV, CDR2 YYDKDF (reference sequence). With 0 bases removed from V and 7 bases from J, the gap between germline ends came to 12 bases. The CDR3 extends over 15 amino acids. CDR3 sequence reads: CATSRDRLRGGELFF. For the CDR3, the DNA is TGTGCCACCAGCAGAGACAGGTTGCGTGGCGGGGAGCTGTTTTTT.

CDR3 amino acids: CSATSAETQYF. The CDR3 DNA reads TGCAGTGCTACTAGCGCCGAGACCCAGTACTTC. This sequence joins TRBV20-1 and TRBJ2-5, with D perhaps TRBD2 (6 bases). The CDR3 length is 11 residues. V was cut by 4 bases and J by 5 bases, with 8 bases left in between. Germline V CDR1 and CDR2: DFQATT, SNEGSKA (reference sequence).

This sequence joins TRBV6-6 and TRBJ2-1; 8 bases are shared with TRBD1. The CDR3 consists of 16 residues. V lost 7 bases to trimming and J lost 0 bases; unmatched junction nucleotides: 8. The germline CDR1 and CDR2 sequences are MNHNY and SVGAGI (reference sequence). The CDR3 coding sequence is TGTGCCAGCATTAACCGGGACAGGAGCTCCTACAATGAGCAGTTCTTC. Its translation: CASINRDRSSYNEQFF.

This chain links TRBV6-1 with TRBJ2-7, with a tentative D call TRBD2 (6 bases). V was trimmed by 2 bases and J by 7 bases, leaving 18 bases between them. CDR3 length: 15 amino acids. The germline gives CDR1 MNHNS, CDR2 SASEGT. The CDR3 nucleotides read TGTGCCAGCAGTGAACCGAGGCCGGGGGTAGGGGAGCAGTACTTC. The encoded protein is CASSEPRPGVGEQYF.

This chain connects TRBV5-8 to TRBJ2-7, with 8 bases that match TRBD1. With V trimmed by 0 bases and J by 4 bases, 9 bases remained unmatched. Germline-derived CDR1 and CDR2 are SGHTS and YDEGEE. This CDR3 has 16 residues. The CDR3 loop reads CASSLGTGYASYEQYF. The CDR3 DNA sequence: TGTGCCAGCAGCTTGGGGACAGGGTACGCATCTTACGAGCAGTACTTC.

This chain joins TRBV27 and TRBJ1-2, with TRBD1 matching over 7 bases. The germline gives CDR1 MNHEY, CDR2 SMNVEV (reference sequence). This CDR3 has 13 residues. The V segment lost 4 bases and the J segment 5 bases; nucleotides outside the gene matches: 4. CDR3 sequence reads: CASSSGQTYGYTF. CDR3 nucleotides: TGTGCCAGCAGTTCGGGACAGACGTATGGCTACACCTTC.

The genes are TRBV5-1 and TRBJ2-1, with D perhaps TRBD1 (5 bases). The CDR3 is 14 residues long. CDR1 and CDR2 from the germline V gene are SGHRS and YFSETQ. Trimming stripped 0 bases from V and 7 bases from J, with 11 bases between. The CDR3 loop is CASSLVVGPNEQFF. CDR3 DNA sequence: TGCGCCAGCAGCTTGGTGGTGGGGCCTAATGAGCAGTTCTTC.

This rearrangement joins TRBV14 to TRBJ2-3, with 8 bases aligning to TRBD2. Per germline, CDR1 SGHDN and CDR2 FVKESK. The CDR3 has 20 residues. Trimming took 0 bases from V and 0 from J; bases not matched to a gene: 14. The CDR3 here is CASSQDKRGYTGGSTDTQYF. The CDR3 DNA reads as TGTGCCAGCAGCCAAGATAAGCGGGGGTACACGGGCGGTAGCACAGATACGCAGTATTTT.

The rearrangement joins TRBV14 to TRBJ1-1; D might be TRBD1 (5 bases). Germline V gene data show CDR1 as SGHDN and CDR2 as FVKESK. CDR3 length equals 13 residues. V lost 2 bases to trimming and J lost 5 bases, with 9 bases between them. The CDR3 DNA follows: TGTGCCAGCAGCCAACCGGACATGACTGAAGCTTTCTTT. This codes for CASSQPDMTEAFF.

The rearrangement joins TRBV18 to TRBJ2-3; a weak D match, TRBD2 (7 bases). V was pared by 10 bases and J by 7 bases, with 21 bases between. Looked up from germline, CDR1 is KGHSH and CDR2 is LQKENI. The CDR3 is 14 residues long. Here the CDR3 DNA reads TGTGCCACCCTTACCGGGGGGCCGCTTAATACGCAGTATTTT. Amino acids: CATLTGGPLNTQYF.

The genes are TRBV5-6 and TRBJ1-1; 7 bases line up with TRBD1. Unmatched junction bases numbered 8, after V lost 2 bases and J lost 7 bases. CDR3 length equals 14 residues. CDR1 SGHDT and CDR2 YYEEEE come from the germline V gene. The CDR3 DNA sequence: TGTGCCAGCAGCTTTGAGATCCGGGACAGTGAAGCTTTCTTT. Its protein is CASSFEIRDSEAFF.

The chain has TRBV6-1 and TRBJ2-7; a possible D gene is TRBD1 (6 bases). The germline V and J ends were trimmed by 3 bases and 5 bases, with 14 bases remaining between them. Germline CDR1 MNHNS, CDR2 SASEGT. The CDR3 consists of 14 residues. This chain's CDR3 is CASSELQGLDEQYF. The CDR3 DNA reads as TGTGCCAGCAGTGAGCTACAGGGCTTGGACGAGCAGTACTTC.

The rearrangement links TRBV27 to TRBJ1-2; TRBD1 agrees at 8 bases. The CDR3 runs to 14 residues. In germline, CDR1 is MNHEY, CDR2 SMNVEV (reference sequence). Trimming cost V 5 bases and J 4 bases; bases outside gene matches: 6. The CDR3 DNA reads as TGTGCCAGCAGTCTCGGACAGGGTGGCTATGGCTACACCTTC. Translating it yields CASSLGQGGYGYTF.

The chain links TRBV27 to TRBJ1-4; TRBD1 matches at 8 bases. V was pared by 6 bases and J by 14 bases, with 5 bases of the junction left unmatched. Germline V gives CDR1 MNHEY, CDR2 SMNVEV (reference sequence). CDR3 length equals 11 residues. In nucleotides, the CDR3 is TGTGCCAGCAGATCCACAGGGGGGCTGTTTTTT. It encodes CASRSTGGLFF.

The chain joins TRBV7-2 to TRBJ1-2; maybe TRBD1 (5 bases). This CDR3 contains 13 residues. The germline V gene encodes CDR1 SGHTA and CDR2 FQGNSA. Trimming left V 4 bases short and J 6 bases short, with 12 bases between. The CDR3 nucleotides read TGTGCCAGCAGCTGGTCGGACAATCATGGCTACACCTTC. Protein product: CASSWSDNHGYTF.

This chain links TRBV7-9 with TRBJ2-5, with TRBD2 identical over 7 bases. Germline CDR1 reads SEHNR; CDR2 reads FQNEAQ (reference sequence). The CDR3 covers 15 residues. The V gene end was trimmed by 0 bases and the J gene end by 8 bases; junction bases not matched to a gene: 9. CDR3 in DNA: TGTGCCAGCAGCTTAGCGGGGGGGGTAAGAGATACCCAGTACTTC. Encoded protein: CASSLAGGVRDTQYF.

This clone was found a few times. The V gene is TRBV10-1, the J gene TRBJ2-4; possible D gene TRBD1, 6 bases. V lost 3 bases and J 11 bases, leaving 14 bases between the germline ends. The CDR3 spans 13 residues. CDR1 and CDR2 from the germline V gene are WNHNN and SYGVQD (reference sequence). The chain's CDR3 is CASSDRVGTLQYF. The CDR3 DNA reads TGCGCCAGCAGTGACAGGGTCGGGACACTTCAGTACTTC.

The rearrangement links TRBV4-1 to TRBJ2-3; 10 bases agree with TRBD1. Germline CDR1 and CDR2: MGHRA and YSYEKL. V lost 2 bases, J lost 3 bases, and 2 bases stayed unmatched. The CDR3 totals 15 residues. CDR3 amino acids: CASSQRDRGTDTQYF. The CDR3 nucleotides read TGCGCCAGCAGCCAAAGGGACAGGGGAACAGATACGCAGTATTTT.

The genes are TRBV2 and TRBJ2-7; D ambiguous. V lost 8 bases, J lost 5 bases, and 13 bases lay in between. The CDR3 runs 12 residues. CDR1 and CDR2 from the germline V gene are SNHLY and FYNNEI. CDR3 DNA: TGTGCCAGCGTTGGTTTGGCGGACGAGCAGTACTTC. It is translated as CASVGLADEQYF. The full variable domain, with the rest looked up from reference TRBV2 and TRBJ2-7, is EPEVTQTPSHQVTQMGQEVILRCVPISNHLYFYWYRQILGQKVEFLVSFYNNEISEKSEIFDDQFSVERPDGSNFTLKIRSTKLEDSAMYFCASVGLADEQYFGPGTRLTVT.

This chain links TRBV27 with TRBJ2-6; D gene unclear. V lost 2 bases and J lost 3, with 5 bases in between. CDR3 size: 14 residues. Germline V CDR1 and CDR2: MNHEY, SMNVEV (reference sequence). As DNA, the CDR3 is TGTGCCAGCAGTTTAAGAGGTGGGGCCAACGTCCTGACTTTC. It specifies CASSLRGGANVLTF.

This chain links TRBV10-3 with TRBJ1-3; 11 nucleotides line up with TRBD1. CDR1 and CDR2 (germline): ENHRY, SYGVKD. Unmatched junction bases numbered 29, after V lost 3 bases and J lost 7 bases. The CDR3 is made up of 23 amino acids. CDR3: CAISESGTGGQETSTPGSNTIYF. CDR3 DNA: TGTGCCATCAGTGAATCGGGGACAGGGGGTCAAGAAACCTCCACTCCCGGTTCTAACACCATATATTTT.

This chain links TRBV5-4 with TRBJ1-1; D is uncertain. CDR1 and CDR2 from the germline V gene are SGHNT and YYREEE (reference sequence). V lost 4 bases, J lost 4 bases, and 5 bases lay in between. There are 11 residues in the CDR3. CDR3 DNA: TGTGCCAGCAGCCCGGGCACTGAAGCTTTCTTT. Translating gives CASSPGTEAFF. Looking up the rest from reference TRBV5-4 and TRBJ1-1 gives the full variable domain: ETGVTQSPTHLIKTRGQQVTLRCSSQSGHNTVSWYQQALGQGPQFIFQYYREEENGRGNFPPRFSGLQFPNYSSELNVNALELDDSALYLCASSPGTEAFFGQGTRLTVV.

The chain links TRBV5-6 to TRBJ1-3, with D perhaps matching TRBD1 (5 bases). V was cut by 4 bases and J by 4 bases, with 15 bases left in between. The germline CDR1 and CDR2 sequences are SGHDT and YYEEEE. The CDR3 spans 15 residues. Here the CDR3 reads CASSAPGTLGNTIYF. CDR3 sequence (DNA): TGTGCCAGCAGCGCCCCGGGGACTCTCGGAAACACCATATATTTT.

The rearrangement joins TRBV27 to TRBJ1-5; maybe TRBD1 (5 bases). From germline, CDR1 is MNHEY and CDR2 SMNVEV (reference sequence). Deletions cut 3 bases from V and 5 bases from J, with 14 bases between. The CDR3 totals 15 residues. The CDR3 sequence: CASSFGGEVYQPQHF. The CDR3 DNA follows: TGTGCCAGCAGTTTCGGGGGTGAAGTCTATCAGCCCCAGCATTTT.

The rearrangement joins TRBV5-1 to TRBJ2-1; 9 bases are a match to TRBD1. The length of the CDR3 is 16 residues. In germline, CDR1 is SGHRS, CDR2 YFSETQ. Trimming took 2 bases from V and 6 from J; bases not matched to a gene: 9. This CDR3 is CASSLDSGQGVNEQFF. CDR3 in DNA: TGCGCCAGCAGCTTAGATTCGGGACAGGGCGTCAATGAGCAGTTCTTC.

Regarding this clone: This same CDR3 is encoded by further DNA sequences in the sample. The V gene is TRBV10-3, the J gene TRBJ1-5, with D unclear. CDR3 length equals 12 residues. Germline CDR1 is ENHRY and CDR2 is SYGVKD. V lost 5 bases and J lost 3, with 5 bases in between. CDR3 in amino acids: CAISPNNQPQHF. Here the CDR3 DNA reads TGTGCCATCAGTCCCAACAATCAGCCCCAGCATTTT.